These 3 T cell receptor beta chains originate from one sample sequenced in a study of T-cell reconstitution after alpha-beta-depleted transplantation in children. It was with unique molecular identifiers that the TCRbeta library was prepared. Via MiXCR, TCRdb re-called the PCR reads, giving one row per CDR3 protein. The repertoire has more than 15,000 distinct CDR3 sequences, approximately 5.3% of them found once; the top ten carry 6% to 8.5%. The specimen was PBMCs, collected before TCRalphabeta/CD19-depleted stem cell transplant. Receptor source: a boy younger than 18 with acute lymphoblastic leukemia, due to receive a stem cell transplant.

This clonotype was seen at least ten times. This chain uses TRBV11-2 with TRBJ2-3; 12 positions agree with TRBD2. V gave up 0 bases and J gave up 2 bases; unmatched junction bases: 9. Germline V CDR1 and CDR2: SGHAT, FQNNGV. The CDR3 runs to 19 residues. As DNA, the CDR3 is TGTGCCAGCAGCTTAGAAAATAGCGGACTAGCGGGATTCACAGATACGCAGTATTTT. Protein: CASSLENSGLAGFTDTQYF.

This clonotype was found many times. The chain uses TRBV24-1 and TRBJ2-1; 7 positions agree with TRBD2. The CDR3 loop spans 18 amino acids. J gave up 1 base and V 2 bases, and 10 bases lay outside the gene matches. Germline CDR1 KGHDR, CDR2 SFDVKD. Written as DNA, the CDR3 is TGTGCCACCAGTGATTCAGGAAGTAAAGCGGGATCCTACAATGAGCAGTTCTTC. Translation: CATSDSGSKAGSYNEQFF.

This clonotype was picked up many times. The rearrangement uses TRBV6-5 and TRBJ1-2; D not resolved. This CDR3 is 13 amino acids long. V dropped 0 bases and J dropped 5 bases, with 7 bases sitting between them. CDR1 and CDR2 (germline): MNHEY, SVGAGI. As DNA, the CDR3 is TGTGCCAGCAGTTACTCCCCCGGGTATGGCTACACCTTC. It yields the protein CASSYSPGYGYTF.